The 2 T cell receptor beta chains listed next were all sequenced from one sample in a study of cytomegalovirus exposure and HLA in healthy donors. The PCR was carried out with 60 Vbeta primers and 13 Jbeta primers. Produced via immunoSEQ multiplex PCR; TCRdb's table is partial and in-frame only. The table shows 200,000 or so clones, with about four fifths occurring only once. Sequencing was done on a sample of PBMCs. Receptor source: a woman in her 30s in good health and CMV-seropositive.

The rearrangement links TRBV6-6 to TRBJ2-1; D is unresolved. From germline, CDR1 is MNHNY and CDR2 SVGAGI (reference sequence). The CDR3 covers 15 residues. V lost 4 bases to trimming and J lost 7 bases, with 17 bases between them. CDR3 amino acids: CASSSGDVAPNEQFF. In DNA, the CDR3 is TGTGCCAGCAGTTCCGGAGACGTGGCTCCGAATGAGCAGTTCTTC.

This rearrangement joins TRBV15 to TRBJ2-7, with D possibly being TRBD2 (6 bases). Germline V gene lookup returns CDR1 LNHNV and CDR2 YYDKDF (reference sequence). The CDR3 contains 13 residues. Trimming shortened V by 0 bases and J by 6 bases, and 9 bases separated the two germline ends. The CDR3 nucleotides read TGTGCCACCAGCAGAGATCGTAGCGGCGAGCAGTACTTC. It is translated as CATSRDRSGEQYF.